This T cell receptor (beta chain) was profiled in a study of naive and memory T cell subsets. Both TRBC1 and TRBC2 were covered by a beta constant-region primer of two equimolar oligonucleotides. Four rounds of PCR amplified the ligated cDNA using nested alpha and beta constant-region primers plus SP2. Using its own MiXCR run on the UMI-ligation and nested PCR reads, TCRdb lists one record per CDR3 protein. Among around 18,000 distinct CDR3 sequences listed, roughly 8.7% were seen once. The V end was cut by 6 bases, the J end by 3 bases, with 18 bases between. There are 14 residues in the CDR3. Germline V CDR1 and CDR2: DFQATT, SNEGSKA (reference sequence). This clonotype was seen ten or more times.

This sequence originates from a human donor in good health. The rearrangement links TRBV20-1 to TRBJ2-7; possibly TRBD1 or TRBD2 for D (5 bases each). The sequenced material came from central memory CD8+ T cells from blood. The CDR3 bases are TGCAGTGCACGGACTCCTAAAGGGGTCTACGAGCAGTACTTC. Amino acid sequence: CSARTPKGVYEQYF.